These T cell receptor beta chains were read from a single sample in a study of cytomegalovirus exposure and HLA in healthy donors. Profiling relied on immunoSEQ multiplex PCR, and the TCRdb table lists in-frame clones only, not all of them. The table has 150,000 or so clones, approximately 72% seen once. Sequencing used PBMCs. Receptors were obtained from a human donor in good health. Each CDR3 is given with its conserved first and last residue. Each record gives: clone size, D gene, J gene, V gene, CDR3 DNA, CDR3 protein. The D gene is left open where the match is weak. Not all rows give a size; the values are once, few, many and, for expanded clones, a class.

NA	TRBD1	TRBJ1-1	TRBV11-2	TGTGCCAGCAGTTTGGGTACAGGGGGCTACGCGGGCACTGAAGCTTTCTTT	CASSLGTGGYAGTEAFF
NA	NA	TRBJ1-2	TRBV4-3	TGCGCCAGCAGCCAAGAAGGCAGGGTGAACTATGGCTACACCTTC	CASSQEGRVNYGYTF
few	NA	TRBJ2-3	TRBV5-1	TGCGCCAGCAGCTTGGCAGGGAGGGATACGCAGTATTTT	CASSLAGRDTQYF
NA	NA	TRBJ1-6	TRBV7-9	TGTGCCAGCAGTCCGGTACGGTATAATTCACCCCTCCACTTT	CASSPVRYNSPLHF
NA	TRBD1	TRBJ1-2	TRBV9	TGTGCCAGCAGCGTAGGTCAGGGGGCGGACTATGGCTACACCTTC	CASSVGQGADYGYTF
NA	TRBD2	TRBJ2-2	TRBV11-3	TGTGCCAGCAGCTTAAGCCTAGCGGGGATCACCGGGGAGCTGTTTTTT	CASSLSLAGITGELFF
NA	NA	TRBJ2-2	TRBV5-1	TGCGCCAGCAGATCGGGAAACACCGGGGAGCTGTTTTTT	CASRSGNTGELFF
NA	NA	TRBJ1-1	TRBV7-9	TGTGCCAGCAGCTCAGGGCTGTATAACACTGAAGCTTTCTTT	CASSSGLYNTEAFF
few	NA	TRBJ1-6	TRBV2	TGTGCCAGCAGTGCGGTCGGGAGTTCACCCCTCCACTTT	CASSAVGSSPLHF
NA	NA	TRBJ2-1	TRBV7-3	TGTGCCAGCAGCACGTCCTTGCTAGCGCGGACTCAGTTCTTC	CASSTSLLARTQFF
NA	NA	TRBJ1-3	TRBV30	TGTGCCCAGACATCGAGCTCTGGAAACACCATATATTTT	CAQTSSSGNTIYF
NA	TRBD1	TRBJ1-1	TRBV5-1	TGCGCCAGCAGCTCGGGACAGCCGAACACTGAAGCTTTCTTT	CASSSGQPNTEAFF
once	NA	TRBJ2-3	TRBV5-1	TGCGCCAGCAGCCGGGACACTAGCACAGATACGCAGTATTTT	CASSRDTSTDTQYF
NA	NA	TRBJ2-3	TRBV16	TGTGCCAGCAGCCAAGGACTTCCAGATACGCAGTATTTT	CASSQGLPDTQYF
NA	NA	TRBJ2-3	TRBV9	TGTGCCAGCAGCCCAGACAAGATCCCAGATACGCAGTATTTT	CASSPDKIPDTQYF
NA	TRBD2	TRBJ2-7	TRBV30	TGTGCCTGGAGAGTGGCGGGGGCCTACGAGCAGTACTTC	CAWRVAGAYEQYF
NA	NA	TRBJ2-7	TRBV7-9	TGTGCCAGCGGCGGGACAGCGAGCTCCTACGAGCAGTACTTC	CASGGTASSYEQYF
NA	NA	TRBJ1-2	TRBV5-6	TGTGCCAGCAGCAGGGGTTACGGCTACACCTTC	CASSRGYGYTF
NA	NA	TRBJ2-3	TRBV10-1	TGCGCCAGCAGTGATAGGGGACTTGTGACAGATACGCAGTATTTT	CASSDRGLVTDTQYF
once	TRBD2	TRBJ2-1	TRBV5-4	TGTGCCAGTACTAGCGGGGGGTCCACCTACAATGAGCAGTTCTTC	CASTSGGSTYNEQFF
NA	NA	TRBJ1-4	TRBV18	TGTGCCAGCTCACCGAGGGGGAAGGTTAATGAAAAACTGTTTTTT	CASSPRGKVNEKLFF
NA	NA	TRBJ1-5	TRBV5-5	TGTGCCAGCAGCGCGGGCCCTAATCAGCCCCAGCATTTT	CASSAGPNQPQHF